These 22 T cell receptor beta chains originate from one sample sequenced in a study of T cell repertoires in cytomegalovirus infection. In TCRdb, the reads were re-called with MiXCR into one record per CDR3 protein. Here the sample spans approximately 180,000 distinct CDR3 sequences, roughly a fifth being singletons. The source material was PBMCs. All receptors come from a human donor in good health (CMV status not recorded). Some clones in this sample may be carry-over from other donors' samples.

This clonotype has a handful of counts. The V and J genes are TRBV9 and TRBJ2-2; no firm D call. Between the trimmed V and J ends, which lost 0 bases and 0 bases, there was a span of 9 bases. CDR1 is SGDLS and CDR2 is YYNGEE in the germline V gene. This CDR3 spans 16 amino acids. The CDR3 loop is CASSVVGYPNTGELFF. DNA for the CDR3: TGTGCCAGCAGCGTAGTAGGCTACCCGAACACCGGGGAGCTGTTTTTT. Supplemented by reference TRBV9 and TRBJ2-2, the full variable domain reads DSGVTQTPKHLITATGQRVTLRCSPRSGDLSVYWYQQSLDQGLQFLIQYYNGEERAKGNILERFSAQQFPDLHSELNLSSLELGDSALYFCASSVVGYPNTGELFFGEGSRLTVL.

The CDR3 DNA reads as TGTGCCAGGAAGGGTATTTCAAGATCCTACAATGAGCAGTTCTTC. Its translation: CARKGISRSYNEQFF. The chain is built from TRBV24-1 and TRBJ2-1; D remains ambiguous. Per the germline V gene, CDR1 is KGHDR and CDR2 is SFDVKD. The CDR3 contains 15 residues. Trimming removed 11 bases at V and 1 base at J, with 17 bases between.

This clonotype was detected once. The chain has TRBV12-3 or TRBV12-4 and TRBJ1-1, with 8 bases matching TRBD1. V dropped 3 bases and J dropped 0; count of bases not matched to a gene: 6. The length of the CDR3 is 16 residues. For the CDR3, the DNA is TGTGCCAGCAGTTTTTCCCAGGGGGCTATGAACACTGAAGCTTTCTTT. Protein sequence: CASSFSQGAMNTEAFF.

This clonotype has a handful of counts. The V and J genes are TRBV28 and TRBJ2-2; TRBD1 matches 7 bases. Germline CDR1 MDHEN, CDR2 SYDVKM. This CDR3 spans 14 amino acids. The CDR3 loop is CATYRGPNTGELFF. For the CDR3, the DNA is TGTGCTACCTACAGGGGCCCGAACACCGGGGAGCTGTTTTTT.

The sample holds many counts of this clonotype. The chain joins TRBV6-1 to TRBJ1-5, with unresolved D. Germline V gene lookup returns CDR1 MNHNS and CDR2 SASEGT. The CDR3 is 14 residues long. V was clipped by 5 bases and J by 0 bases, with 8 bases between them. In DNA form, the CDR3 reads TGTGCCAGCAGTCGACGGAATAGCAATCAGCCCCAGCATTTT. Translation gives CASSRRNSNQPQHF.

This rearrangement joins TRBV10-1 to TRBJ2-7; D uncertain. Trimming stripped 3 bases from V and 0 bases from J, with 9 bases between. The CDR3 consists of 14 residues. CDR1 is WNHNN and CDR2 is SYGVQD in the germline V gene (reference sequence). The chain's CDR3 is CASSDTLNSYEQYF. The CDR3 nucleotides are TGCGCCAGCAGTGACACCTTGAACTCCTACGAGCAGTACTTC.

This clonotype turned up a few times. V gene TRBV6-5 combines with J gene TRBJ1-2; no clear D. The V gene's germline CDR1 is MNHEY and CDR2 SVGAGI. With 5 bases removed from V and 5 bases from J, the gap between germline ends came to 21 bases. CDR3 length equals 16 residues. The DNA of the CDR3 is TGTGCCAGCAGTCCGATCCCGGGGTACGAAGCATATGGCTACACCTTC. Its translation is CASSPIPGYEAYGYTF.

This clonotype was detected a few times. The gene calls are TRBV12-5 and TRBJ2-7, with 10 bases lining up with TRBD2. This CDR3 region has 15 residues. The V gene's germline CDR1 is LGHNT and CDR2 FRNRAP. After removal of 1 base from V and 3 bases from J, the junction contained 3 bases not matched to a gene. CDR3 DNA sequence: TGTGCTAGTGGTTTGGCACTAGCGGGAAGCTACGAGCAGTACTTC. This encodes CASGLALAGSYEQYF.

The chain has TRBV9 and TRBJ1-6, with D uncertain. Deletions cut 2 bases from V and 0 bases from J, with 9 bases between. Germline CDR1 and CDR2: SGDLS and YYNGEE. This CDR3 has 16 amino acids. CDR3 amino acids: CASSVQSSSYNSPLHF. CDR3 coding DNA: TGTGCCAGCAGCGTCCAGTCGAGCTCCTATAATTCACCCCTCCACTTT.

This clonotype appeared a few times. The V gene is TRBV5-1, the J gene TRBJ2-5, with TRBD1 matching over 9 bases. The length of the CDR3 is 16 residues. Germline V gene sequence: CDR1 SGHRS, CDR2 YFSETQ. J was trimmed by 4 bases and V by 0 bases; bases with no gene match: 7. CDR3 in amino acids: CASSLAPTGGTETQYF. DNA for the CDR3: TGCGCCAGCAGCTTGGCCCCGACAGGGGGAACAGAGACCCAGTACTTC.

This clonotype has ten or more counts. The rearrangement joins TRBV12-3 or TRBV12-4 to TRBJ2-3; possibly TRBD2 for D (6 bases). There are 16 residues in the CDR3. V lost 6 bases to trimming and J lost 5 bases, with 21 bases between them. Here the CDR3 DNA reads TGTGCCAGCAGCCAACTAGCCGAGGGGTGGGGAGATACGCAGTATTTT. Translating it yields CASSQLAEGWGDTQYF.

This clonotype was detected only a few times. CDR3 DNA: TGTGCCAGCAGCTTAACGCCGAGTCTGGGGGGTCAGGGCTACACCTTC. Amino acids: CASSLTPSLGGQGYTF. The genes are TRBV7-3 and TRBJ1-2; D perhaps matches TRBD1 (5 bases). V was trimmed by 0 bases and J by 8 bases, leaving 19 bases between them. Germline CDR1 is SGHTA and CDR2 is FQGTGA. CDR3 size: 16 residues.

This clonotype has just a few counts. The chain employs TRBV2 and TRBJ2-3; D not certain. V lost 2 bases and J 2 bases, leaving 5 bases between the germline ends. The V gene's germline CDR1 is SNHLY and CDR2 FYNNEI. The CDR3 sequence is 13 residues long. CDR3 loop: CASSEPATDTQYF. The CDR3 nucleotides read TGTGCCAGCAGTGAACCCGCCACAGATACGCAGTATTTT. Supplemented by reference TRBV2 and TRBJ2-3, the full variable domain reads EPEVTQTPSHQVTQMGQEVILRCVPISNHLYFYWYRQILGQKVEFLVSFYNNEISEKSEIFDDQFSVERPDGSNFTLKIRSTKLEDSAMYFCASSEPATDTQYFGPGTRLTVL.

In its sample, this clonotype was seen many times. This sequence joins TRBV6-6 and TRBJ2-6; 11 bases agree with TRBD1. This CDR3 has 17 residues. Germline CDR1 MNHNY, CDR2 SVGAGI (reference sequence). Trimming took 4 bases from V and 2 from J; bases not matched to a gene: 4. The CDR3 protein is CASSSRTGGPGANVLTF. The CDR3 DNA reads TGTGCCAGCAGTTCAAGGACAGGGGGCCCTGGGGCCAACGTCCTGACTTTC.

The chain links TRBV20-1 to TRBJ2-7; TRBD2 matches 8 bases. Germline V gives CDR1 DFQATT, CDR2 SNEGSKA (reference sequence). V gave up 3 bases and J gave up 4 bases; unmatched junction bases: 11. The CDR3 is 15 amino acids. The DNA for the CDR3 is TGCAGTGCTAGGGGCGGCGGGAGGCGGGGGTACGAGCAGTACTTC. As protein: CSARGGGRRGYEQYF.

The CDR3 coding sequence is TGTGCCAGCAGCTTGTGGGCCTCTGGGGCCAACGTCCTGACTTTC. It codes for CASSLWASGANVLTF. The chain employs TRBV5-6 and TRBJ2-6; D ambiguous. There are 15 residues in the CDR3. Germline V gene data show CDR1 as SGHDT and CDR2 as YYEEEE. V was clipped by 1 base and J by 0 bases, with 5 bases between them. Looking up the rest from reference TRBV5-6 and TRBJ2-6 gives the full variable domain: DAGVTQSPTHLIKTRGQQVTLRCSPKSGHDTVSWYQQALGQGPQFIFQYYEEEERQRGNFPDRFSGHQFPNYSSELNVNALLLGDSALYLCASSLWASGANVLTFGAGSRLTVL.

Details on this clonotype: The junction shows a germline mismatch at one end, possibly a read error. This chain uses TRBV5-1 with TRBJ2-2, with 9 bases that match TRBD1. The germline V gene encodes CDR1 SGHRS and CDR2 YFSETQ. This CDR3 has 15 amino acids. The CDR3 here is CASSIRTGDTGELLF. CDR3 nucleotide sequence: TGCGCCAGCAGCATTAGGACAGGGGACACCGGGGAGCTGCTTTTT.

The CDR3: CASSSSSPTILAGVRTGELFF. The CDR3 DNA follows: TGTGCCAGCAGTTCCTCCTCCCCGACAATACTAGCGGGAGTGCGGACCGGGGAGCTGTTTTTT. V usage is TRBV28 and J usage is TRBJ2-2, with 11 positions matching TRBD2. Losses at the gene ends were 4 bases for V and 5 bases for J; bases not matched to a gene: 21. This CDR3 is built from 21 residues. Per germline, CDR1 MDHEN and CDR2 SYDVKM.

The rearrangement joins TRBV25-1 to TRBJ2-2; no definite D call. The ends were cut back, 4 bases at V and 0 bases at J, with 6 bases in the middle. Germline lookup yields CDR1 MGHDK and CDR2 SYGVNS. The CDR3 consists of 14 residues. CDR3 nucleotide sequence: TGTGCCAGCAGTGGTTTTTCGAACACCGGGGAGCTGTTTTTT. It translates to CASSGFSNTGELFF.

This chain connects TRBV12-3 or TRBV12-4 to TRBJ1-1; D gene uncertain. Trimming shortened V by 5 bases and J by 3 bases, and 10 bases separated the two germline ends. The CDR3 spans 13 residues. The CDR3 spells CASSPFQDTEAFF. The DNA for the CDR3 is TGTGCCAGCAGTCCATTTCAAGACACTGAAGCTTTCTTT.

This clonotype was counted many times. The chain has TRBV14 and TRBJ1-1, with TRBD1 as a possible D gene (5 bases). Per the germline V gene, CDR1 is SGHDN and CDR2 is FVKESK. The CDR3 contains 13 residues. The V end was cut by 2 bases, the J end by 1 base, with 5 bases between. Written as DNA, the CDR3 is TGTGCCAGCAGCCAACAGGGGAACACTGAAGCTTTCTTT. It translates to CASSQQGNTEAFF.

This clonotype came up a few times. V is TRBV19 and J is TRBJ2-7; D could derive from TRBD1 or TRBD2 (5 bases each). Deletions cut 8 bases from V and 3 bases from J, with 20 bases between. The CDR3 has 15 amino acids. The germline V gene has CDR1 LNHDA and CDR2 SQIVND (reference sequence). This CDR3 is CASSDEGTKFYEQYF. The CDR3 bases are TGTGCCAGTTCCGATGAGGGGACGAAATTCTACGAGCAGTACTTC.